This T cell receptor beta chain derives from a study of cytomegalovirus exposure and HLA in healthy donors. This CDR3 spans 14 amino acids. Germline V gene sequence: CDR1 SGHNT, CDR2 YYREEE (reference sequence). The V segment lost 2 bases and the J segment 8 bases; nucleotides outside the gene matches: 5. The primer mix had 60 Vbeta and 13 Jbeta primers. TCRdb keeps only in-frame clones here, not all; method: immunoSEQ multiplex PCR. This sample yields about 160,000 clones, of which roughly two thirds are seen a single time; approximately 2.5% belongs to the top ten. The receptor was isolated from a woman aged 25-40 years in good health and CMV-seronegative. The J gene is TRBJ2-1, the V gene TRBV5-4; 9 positions match TRBD2. Sample: PBMCs. CDR3 DNA: TGTGCCAGCAGCTTTAGCGGGAGTCCCCATGAGCAGTTCTTC. This codes for CASSFSGSPHEQFF.